The text below deals with one T cell receptor (beta chain). This CDR3 comprises 16 residues. Trimming cost V 0 bases and J 3 bases; bases outside gene matches: 3. This entry is derived from a study of brain T cells in children with intractable seizures. This table comes from immunoSEQ multiplex PCR, and its TCRdb copy is limited to in-frame clones, with some not included. The table records 88,000 or so clones, roughly 89% of them present only once. This receptor was identified in a girl aged 2 to 10 with Rasmussen encephalitis and intractable seizures. Source: peripheral blood, taken at surgery. The chain links TRBV23-1 to TRBJ2-1; TRBD2 aligns across 9 bases. TRBV23-1 is filed as an ORF, its function uncertain. CDR3 nucleotides: TGCGCCAGCAGTCAATCGAGTAGCGGGAGCTACAATGAGCAGTTCTTC. This codes for CASSQSSSGSYNEQFF.